This TCR beta chain was obtained from a study of blood T cell repertoires in COVID-19. Whole-study context: Samples representing acute and convalescent COVID-19 were sourced from the United States, Italy and Spain. PBMCs, B-cell-depleted T cells, or T cells provided the cDNA or gDNA that made up the material.

Germline CDR1 reads SGHDN; CDR2 reads FVKESK. V was clipped by 4 bases and J by 4 bases; unmatched bases: 5. The length of the CDR3 is 15 residues. In the study's own analysis: The assay estimated nucleated cells by amplifying reference gene primers. TCRdb's table, derived via immunoSEQ multiplex PCR, lists solely in-frame clones and lacks some. That table gives V, J and clone size, and the DNA gave D and trimming. The sample gives approximately 190,000 clones, 83% of which show up once; around 6.1% is in the top ten. This TCR came from a woman between 35 and 50 years old with acute or convalescent COVID-19. Sequenced sample: peripheral blood. The V and J genes are TRBV14 and TRBJ1-2; TRBD1 matches 11 bases. DNA for the CDR3: TGTGCCAGCAGCCCCAGGACAGGGGGCAGCTATGGCTACACCTTC. It translates to CASSPRTGGSYGYTF.